A single sample gave rise to the 29 T cell receptor beta chains below, sequenced in a study of cytomegalovirus exposure and HLA in healthy donors. PCR involved 60 Vbeta and 13 Jbeta primers. Generated by immunoSEQ multiplex PCR, the TCRdb table keeps only in-frame clones and is missing some. Of around 170,000 clones in the sample, around 73% were seen once. Specimen: PBMCs. These TCRs come from a male donor in good health and CMV-seronegative.

The gene calls are TRBV15 and TRBJ2-7; 8 bases agree with TRBD1. Germline V gene data show CDR1 as LNHNV and CDR2 as YYDKDF (reference sequence). CDR3 size: 15 residues. J was trimmed by 5 bases and V by 3 bases; bases with no gene match: 9. CDR3 coding DNA: TGTGCCACCAGCAGCGGACAGGGCCGTCCCCACGAGCAGTACTTC. Its translation is CATSSGQGRPHEQYF.

The chain employs TRBV28 and TRBJ1-1; 9 nucleotides align to TRBD1. This CDR3 is built from 15 residues. CDR1 and CDR2 (germline): MDHEN, SYDVKM. V shed 1 base and J 6 bases; nucleotides not matched to a gene: 6. CDR3 nucleotide sequence: TGTGCCAGCAGTTTATTGACAGGGGGTAATGCTGAAGCTTTCTTT. This encodes CASSLLTGGNAEAFF.

For the CDR3, the DNA is TGTGCCAGCAGTACCACAGGCGGCACTAATGAAAAACTGTTTTTT. This gives the protein CASSTTGGTNEKLFF. The chain employs TRBV28 and TRBJ1-4, with D perhaps TRBD1 (5 bases). The CDR3 consists of 15 residues. Trimming cost V 5 bases and J 2 bases, with 12 bases left between them. CDR1 MDHEN and CDR2 SYDVKM come from the germline V gene.

The rearrangement links TRBV5-1 to TRBJ2-7; D is perhaps TRBD2 (6 bases). This CDR3 contains 11 residues. CDR1 and CDR2 (germline): SGHRS, YFSETQ. Trimming pared 3 bases from V and 6 bases from J, leaving 7 bases between. This CDR3 reads CASSSGLEQYF. The DNA for the CDR3 is TGCGCCAGCAGCTCGGGACTCGAGCAGTACTTC.

The chain links TRBV15 to TRBJ1-4, with D unresolved. Germline CDR1 LNHNV, CDR2 YYDKDF (reference sequence). The CDR3 consists of 15 residues. V lost 0 bases to trimming and J lost 1 base, with 6 bases between them. The CDR3 is CATSRDRVTNEKLFF. CDR3 coding DNA: TGTGCCACCAGCAGAGATCGGGTAACTAATGAAAAACTGTTTTTT.

This clone was counted only a few times. The V call is TRBV5-1, the J call TRBJ2-1, with D maybe TRBD2 (6 bases). Germline values: CDR1 SGHRS, CDR2 YFSETQ. CDR3 length: 16 residues. The V end lost 1 base, the J end lost 5 bases, and 16 bases lay between the germline ends. As DNA, the CDR3 is TGCGCCAGCAGCTTGTCGAGGGCTAGCGTGAACAATGAGCAGTTCTTC. This sequence encodes CASSLSRASVNNEQFF. Drawing the rest from reference TRBV5-1 and TRBJ2-1, the complete variable domain is KAGVTQTPRYLIKTRGQQVTLSCSPISGHRSVSWYQQTPGQGLQFLFEYFSETQRNKGNFPGRFSGRQFSNSRSEMNVSTLELGDSALYLCASSLSRASVNNEQFFGPGTRLTVL.

The genes are TRBV7-2 and TRBJ2-3; possible D gene TRBD1, 6 bases. CDR1 SGHTA and CDR2 FQGNSA come from the germline V gene. The CDR3 length is 15 residues. Trimming left V 7 bases short and J 1 base short, with 15 bases between. As DNA, the CDR3 is TGTGCCAGCACCTTGACGGGACACCGCACAGATACGCAGTATTTT. Its translation is CASTLTGHRTDTQYF.

Details on this clone: Distinct nucleotide sequences in the sample also encode this CDR3. This chain links TRBV5-1 with TRBJ2-2, with D perhaps TRBD1 (5 bases). V gave up 3 bases and J gave up 4 bases, with 7 bases separating them. The CDR3 loop spans 13 amino acids. CDR1 is SGHRS and CDR2 is YFSETQ in the germline V gene. The CDR3 spells CASSSQGTGELFF. CDR3 sequence (DNA): TGCGCCAGCAGCTCCCAGGGCACCGGGGAGCTGTTTTTT.

This clone was seen a handful of times. The chain links TRBV6-1 to TRBJ1-4, with TRBD1 as a possible D gene (6 bases). The CDR3 runs 13 residues. V lost 6 bases to trimming and J lost 3 bases, with 8 bases between them. Germline-derived CDR1 and CDR2 are MNHNS and SASEGT. CDR3 region: CASRQGSNEKLFF. DNA for the CDR3: TGTGCCAGCAGACAGGGTTCTAATGAAAAACTGTTTTTT.

J is TRBJ1-1 and V is TRBV19; a possible D gene is TRBD1 (6 bases). CDR3 length equals 13 residues. Per germline, CDR1 LNHDA and CDR2 SQIVND (reference sequence). The ends were cut back, 5 bases at V and 4 bases at J, with 11 bases in the middle. CDR3 coding DNA: TGTGCCAGTAGTCAAGTCAGGGGCACTGAAGCTTTCTTT. It translates to CASSQVRGTEAFF.

The chain has TRBV28 and TRBJ1-1, with a weak D call TRBD1 (6 bases). Germline V gene lookup returns CDR1 MDHEN and CDR2 SYDVKM. V lost 6 bases and J 0 bases, leaving 14 bases between the germline ends. The CDR3 totals 15 residues. The CDR3 DNA follows: TGTGCCAGCAGAACCCTCAGGGGTATGAACACTGAAGCTTTCTTT. Translated, it gives CASRTLRGMNTEAFF.

This clone is a singleton in its sample. The rearrangement joins TRBV6-4 to TRBJ2-1; D gene ambiguous. CDR3 length: 14 residues. CDR1 is MRHNA and CDR2 is SNTAGT in the germline V gene. V was clipped by 1 base and J by 4 bases, with 8 bases between them. The CDR3 region has the DNA TGTGCCAGCAGTGACTTCCCAGAATACAATGAGCAGTTCTTC. This gives the protein CASSDFPEYNEQFF.

J is TRBJ1-3 and V is TRBV2; D might be TRBD1 (5 bases). With 3 bases removed from V and 9 bases from J, the gap between germline ends came to 9 bases. The CDR3 contains 12 residues. Germline V gene lookup returns CDR1 SNHLY and CDR2 FYNNEI. This CDR3 reads CASSDGASTIYF. The CDR3 DNA sequence: TGTGCCAGCAGTGATGGGGCCAGCACCATATATTTT. Together with reference TRBV2 and TRBJ1-3, the CDR3 gives the full variable domain: EPEVTQTPSHQVTQMGQEVILRCVPISNHLYFYWYRQILGQKVEFLVSFYNNEISEKSEIFDDQFSVERPDGSNFTLKIRSTKLEDSAMYFCASSDGASTIYFGEGSWLTVV.

A few counts support this clone. The chain employs TRBV2 and TRBJ1-4, with 7 bases lining up with TRBD1. The CDR3 spans 15 residues. J was trimmed by 2 bases and V by 5 bases; bases with no gene match: 5. Germline assignment: CDR1 SNHLY and CDR2 FYNNEI. CDR3 sequence reads: CASSSRTGTNEKLFF. CDR3 coding DNA: TGTGCCAGCAGTAGTCGGACAGGCACTAATGAAAAACTGTTTTTT. The whole variable domain, remainder taken from reference TRBV2 and TRBJ1-4, is EPEVTQTPSHQVTQMGQEVILRCVPISNHLYFYWYRQILGQKVEFLVSFYNNEISEKSEIFDDQFSVERPDGSNFTLKIRSTKLEDSAMYFCASSSRTGTNEKLFFGSGTQLSVL.

The rearrangement joins TRBV28 to TRBJ1-6, with D hard to call. Germline V gene data show CDR1 as MDHEN and CDR2 as SYDVKM. The CDR3 runs 15 residues. V lost 6 bases, J lost 3 bases, and 12 bases lay in between. CDR3 DNA: TGTGCCAGCAGATTGAGGCGGAGCTATAATTCACCCCTCCACTTT. Its protein product is CASRLRRSYNSPLHF.

In DNA, the CDR3 is TGTGCCAGCAAGTCCGGGACTAGCACCGGGGAGCTGTTTTTT. Translated: CASKSGTSTGELFF. This chain uses TRBV2 with TRBJ2-2; 8 nucleotides agree with TRBD2. CDR1 and CDR2 from the germline V gene are SNHLY and FYNNEI. The CDR3 contains 14 residues. V was pared by 7 bases and J by 4 bases, with 5 bases of the junction left unmatched.

This chain links TRBV18 with TRBJ1-1; D may be TRBD1 (6 bases). This CDR3 has 13 residues. Germline CDR1 KGHSH, CDR2 LQKENI. Trimming cost V 5 bases and J 1 base, with 8 bases left between them. CDR3 protein: CASSSGQNTEAFF. The CDR3 region has the DNA TGTGCCAGCTCATCGGGACAGAACACTGAAGCTTTCTTT.

This chain uses TRBV28 with TRBJ1-1; 7 bases are shared with TRBD1. CDR1 MDHEN and CDR2 SYDVKM come from the germline V gene. The CDR3 is made up of 14 amino acids. J gave up 1 base and V 2 bases, and 1 base lay outside the gene matches. CDR3: CASSLNRGNTEAFF. As DNA, the CDR3 is TGTGCCAGCAGTTTAAACAGGGGGAACACTGAAGCTTTCTTT.

The gene calls are TRBV5-6 and TRBJ1-2; 9 positions agree with TRBD1. Germline assignment: CDR1 SGHDT and CDR2 YYEEEE. There are 12 residues in the CDR3. The J segment lost 5 bases and the V segment lost 5 bases, leaving 1 base of the junction unmatched. The CDR3 sequence: CASSDRGYGYTF. Here the CDR3 DNA reads TGTGCCAGCAGTGACAGGGGGTATGGCTACACCTTC.

The chain employs TRBV19 and TRBJ1-1; D is possibly TRBD1 (6 bases). V lost 6 bases, J lost 5 bases, and 13 bases lay in between. The germline V gene has CDR1 LNHDA and CDR2 SQIVND (reference sequence). The CDR3 totals 13 residues. CDR3 bases: TGTGCCAGTAGAAGGGGGAGTGGGACTGAAGCTTTCTTT. This codes for CASRRGSGTEAFF.

This clone was counted a single time. The chain is built from TRBV7-2 and TRBJ2-1; D unclear. In germline, CDR1 is SGHTA, CDR2 FQGNSA. Between the trimmed V and J ends, which lost 1 base and 6 bases, there was a span of 7 bases. There are 13 residues in the CDR3. This chain's CDR3 is CASSLVSSNEQFF. CDR3 DNA: TGTGCCAGCAGCTTAGTATCGAGCAATGAGCAGTTCTTC.

The chain joins TRBV18 to TRBJ2-7; 9 nucleotides match TRBD1. V was pared by 2 bases and J by 0 bases, with 5 bases of the junction left unmatched. This CDR3 has 16 residues. CDR1 KGHSH and CDR2 LQKENI come from the germline V gene. CDR3 DNA: TGTGCCAGCTCACCAAGGGGACAGGGAATCTCCTACGAGCAGTACTTC. This encodes CASSPRGQGISYEQYF.

The V gene is TRBV5-1, the J gene TRBJ2-5; possibly TRBD2 for D (6 bases). Germline CDR1 SGHRS, CDR2 YFSETQ. Trimming pared 6 bases from V and 2 bases from J, leaving 17 bases between. The CDR3 is 15 residues long. The CDR3 reads CASTSSGRGQETQYF. DNA of the CDR3: TGCGCCAGCACCTCCTCCGGGCGGGGTCAAGAGACCCAGTACTTC.

The chain joins TRBV5-1 to TRBJ2-3; 8 bases align to TRBD2. The CDR3 has 16 residues. Trimming took 0 bases from V and 6 from J; bases not matched to a gene: 9. Germline V gives CDR1 SGHRS, CDR2 YFSETQ. CDR3 residues: CASSLDKRGQGDTQYF. DNA of the CDR3: TGCGCCAGCAGCTTGGATAAGCGGGGGCAGGGGGATACGCAGTATTTT.

This clone was detected only once. The V and J genes are TRBV6-6 and TRBJ2-3; the D gene is possibly TRBD1 (6 bases). Trimming took off 6 bases at V and 6 bases at J, with 13 bases between the two ends. The CDR3 loop spans 13 amino acids. Germline loops: CDR1 MNHNY, CDR2 SVGAGI (reference sequence). CDR3 bases: TGTGCCAGCAGGGGGGCGTGGGGGGATACGCAGTATTTT. Translated: CASRGAWGDTQYF.

The genes are TRBV7-2 and TRBJ1-5; D is possibly TRBD1 (5 bases). The CDR3 has 16 amino acids. The germline gives CDR1 SGHTA, CDR2 FQGNSA. V lost 5 bases and J 2 bases, leaving 16 bases between the germline ends. The CDR3 coding sequence is TGTGCCAGCAGCCCGTCGGGAGGGGTCCGCAATCAGCCCCAGCATTTT. The encoded protein is CASSPSGGVRNQPQHF.

V gene TRBV28 combines with J gene TRBJ2-2, with D tentatively TRBD1 (6 bases). V dropped 6 bases and J dropped 7 bases, with 15 bases sitting between them. Germline V CDR1 and CDR2: MDHEN, SYDVKM. The CDR3 is 14 residues long. The CDR3 protein is CASRHTGQGGELFF. As DNA, the CDR3 is TGTGCCAGCAGACACACAGGGCAGGGCGGGGAGCTGTTTTTT.

This chain joins TRBV10-2 and TRBJ2-7; no definite D call. The CDR3 is made up of 11 amino acids. The germline gives CDR1 WSHSY, CDR2 SAAADI. V lost 2 bases and J lost 5, with 4 bases in between. The CDR3 spells CASSEGHEQYF. CDR3 coding DNA: TGCGCCAGCAGTGAGGGCCACGAGCAGTACTTC.

This chain links TRBV7-9 with TRBJ1-2; 7 bases agree with TRBD1. V was clipped by 6 bases and J by 4 bases; unmatched bases: 8. This CDR3 comprises 14 residues. Germline V gene sequence: CDR1 SEHNR, CDR2 FQNEAQ (reference sequence). CDR3 sequence reads: CASRPQGLGYGYTF. As DNA, the CDR3 is TGTGCCAGCAGACCACAGGGGCTAGGCTATGGCTACACCTTC. The entire variable domain, with the rest obtained from reference TRBV7-9 and TRBJ1-2, is as follows: DTGVSQNPRHKITKRGQNVTFRCDPISEHNRLYWYRQTLGQGPEFLTYFQNEAQLEKSRLLSDRFSAERPKGSFSTLEIQRTEQGDSAMYLCASRPQGLGYGYTFGSGTRLTVV.